These 27 T cell receptor beta chains were all obtained from the same sample, sequenced in a study of T cells expressing NK-cell markers. TCRdb re-analyzed the 5' RACE reads; it lists each CDR3 protein once, without DNA. The sample shows roughly 450,000 distinct CDR3 sequences, and under 1.5% sits with its ten largest clones. The specimen sequenced was blood T cells: a sorted CD56 or NKG2C T cell subset, CD4+ or CD8+ T cells, or bulk PBMC T cells (not recorded which). Receptors were obtained from a woman aged 45-60 years in good health.

This sequence joins TRBV12-3 or TRBV12-4 and TRBJ2-1; the TCRdb D gene call, TRBD2, has no DNA to confirm it. CDR3 length: 14 amino acids. The CDR3 here is CASSRLAGGSEQFF.

This chain joins TRBV2 and TRBJ1-1; as DNA is missing, the TRBD1 call by TCRdb cannot be tested. This CDR3 has 13 amino acids. The germline gives CDR1 SNHLY, CDR2 FYNNEI. CDR3 in amino acids: CATYGGLNTEAFF.

The rearrangement joins TRBV28 to TRBJ2-7; there is no DNA to check the TCRdb D call of TRBD1. The length of the CDR3 is 17 residues. The germline V gene encodes CDR1 MDHEN and CDR2 SYDVKM. This CDR3 is CASSSPRDSRGPYEQYF. Combining the CDR3 with reference TRBV28 and TRBJ2-7 gives the whole variable domain DVKVTQSSRYLVKRTGEKVFLECVQDMDHENMFWYRQDPGLGLRLIYFSYDVKMKEKGDIPEGYSVSREKKERFSLILESASTNQTSMYLCASSSPRDSRGPYEQYFGPGTRLTVT.

V gene TRBV29-1 combines with J gene TRBJ2-2; TCRdb's D gene call, TRBD1, goes unchecked for lack of DNA. This CDR3 is 15 amino acids long. CDR1 SQVTM and CDR2 ANQGSEA come from the germline V gene. CDR3 sequence reads: CSVVSGAPSTGELFF.

V and J are TRBV9 and TRBJ1-2; TCRdb's D gene call, TRBD1, goes unchecked for lack of DNA. The CDR3 consists of 17 residues. Per the germline V gene, CDR1 is SGDLS and CDR2 is YYNGEE. The CDR3 protein is CASSVVATEIPYYGYTF.

The chain uses TRBV3-1 and TRBJ2-2; checking the TCRdb D call of TRBD1 is not possible without DNA. CDR1 is LGHDT and CDR2 is YNNKEL in the germline V gene (reference sequence). The CDR3 length is 16 residues. The CDR3 protein is CASSQETGVGTGELFF.

The chain employs TRBV11-2 and TRBJ1-2; TCRdb's assignment of TRBD1 cannot be checked, as there is no DNA. This CDR3 has 14 residues. CDR1 SGHAT and CDR2 FQNNGV come from the germline V gene. This CDR3 is CASSLVPGDYGYTF.

The V and J genes are TRBV7-3 and TRBJ2-3; TCRdb proposes TRBD1, but this gene call is untestable without DNA. Germline CDR1 SGHTA, CDR2 FQGTGA. This CDR3 region has 14 residues. CDR3 residues: CASSSSPRADTQYF.

The V gene is TRBV5-1, the J gene TRBJ2-1; TCRdb returns TRBD1, unconfirmable since there is no DNA. Germline V gives CDR1 SGHRS, CDR2 YFSETQ. The CDR3 runs 13 residues. CDR3 protein: CASNDRASDEQFF.

The J gene is TRBJ2-2, the V gene TRBV20-1. CDR1 DFQATT and CDR2 SNEGSKA come from the germline V gene (reference sequence). The CDR3 extends over 12 amino acids. This CDR3 reads CSAGQIGGELFF.

V usage is TRBV3-1 and J usage is TRBJ2-7. Germline CDR1 and CDR2: LGHDT and YNNKEL (reference sequence). The CDR3 totals 17 residues. The CDR3 here is CASSQGRRTDSIYEQYF.

The CDR3 loop reads CASSQTIQSDTQYF. This chain links TRBV3-1 with TRBJ2-3. The CDR3 sequence is 14 residues long. Germline CDR1 is LGHDT and CDR2 is YNNKEL (reference sequence).

The chain couples TRBV14 to TRBJ2-2; TCRdb outputs TRBD2, but without DNA this stays unchecked. The CDR3 is made up of 16 amino acids. Germline lookup yields CDR1 SGHDN and CDR2 FVKESK. The CDR3 protein is CASSQIAGVGTGELFF.

The rearrangement uses TRBV5-1 and TRBJ2-4; TCRdb lists TRBD1, though no DNA is available to test this call. The CDR3 is made up of 14 amino acids. CDR1 and CDR2 (germline): SGHRS, YFSETQ. The CDR3 spells CASSLEGQAYIQYF.

The rearrangement joins TRBV4-1 to TRBJ1-5; as DNA is missing, the TRBD1 call by TCRdb cannot be tested. The germline CDR1 and CDR2 sequences are MGHRA and YSYEKL. The CDR3 contains 16 residues. This chain's CDR3 is CASSQDESGRGQPQHF.

This chain joins TRBV27 and TRBJ2-2. CDR1 is MNHEY, CDR2 SMNVEV, per germline (reference sequence). The CDR3 has 13 residues. CDR3 amino acids: CASSLGRPGELFF.

The gene calls are TRBV12-3 or TRBV12-4 and TRBJ1-5; the TRBD1 assignment by TCRdb is unverifiable without DNA. CDR3 size: 15 residues. This chain's CDR3 is CASSFQTGTPGPQHF.

This chain connects TRBV7-9 to TRBJ1-1; TCRdb outputs TRBD1, but without DNA this stays unchecked. Germline V gene data show CDR1 as SEHNR and CDR2 as FQNEAQ (reference sequence). CDR3 length: 15 residues. The CDR3 spells CASSHTKQGNTEAFF.

The V gene is TRBV20-1, the J gene TRBJ1-3. The CDR3 length is 15 residues. Germline lookup yields CDR1 DFQATT and CDR2 SNEGSKA (reference sequence). The CDR3 reads CSANLAGGRGNTIYF.

The chain links TRBV20-1 to TRBJ2-7; there is no DNA to check the TCRdb D call of TRBD1. CDR1 is DFQATT, CDR2 SNEGSKA, per germline (reference sequence). The CDR3 is 14 amino acids. The CDR3 reads CSATGQKSNYEQYF.

The chain uses TRBV6-5 and TRBJ2-5; TCRdb designates TRBD1, a call that cannot be tested without DNA. The CDR3 covers 18 residues. From germline, CDR1 is MNHEY and CDR2 SVGAGI. CDR3 sequence reads: CASSWKGNRQNLEETQYF.

The rearrangement links TRBV10-3 to TRBJ2-3; TCRdb gives TRBD1 as the D gene, but with no DNA this cannot be confirmed. There are 16 residues in the CDR3. Germline lookup yields CDR1 ENHRY and CDR2 SYGVKD. Here the CDR3 reads CAISESTGIRADTQYF.

This rearrangement joins TRBV20-1 to TRBJ2-1; TCRdb outputs TRBD2, but without DNA this stays unchecked. The CDR3 loop spans 14 amino acids. The V gene's germline CDR1 is DFQATT and CDR2 SNEGSKA (reference sequence). The CDR3 region is CSARGVAGNNEQFF.

The chain uses TRBV12-5 and TRBJ2-3; TCRdb designates TRBD1, a call that cannot be tested without DNA. This CDR3 comprises 16 residues. The germline V gene encodes CDR1 LGHNT and CDR2 FRNRAP. The CDR3 loop is CASGFTPGDPTDTQYF.

The chain employs TRBV20-1 and TRBJ1-3. Germline CDR1 DFQATT, CDR2 SNEGSKA (reference sequence). CDR3 length: 16 amino acids. This chain's CDR3 is CSARDFSAGQGNTIYF.

The rearrangement links TRBV20-1 to TRBJ2-1; TCRdb selects TRBD2, and the lack of DNA leaves this call unchecked. The CDR3 is 14 amino acids. Germline V gene data show CDR1 as DFQATT and CDR2 as SNEGSKA (reference sequence). CDR3 in amino acids: CSGLAGPYGDEQFF.

The J gene is TRBJ2-3, the V gene TRBV19. Germline V gene lookup returns CDR1 LNHDA and CDR2 SQIVND (reference sequence). The CDR3 runs 14 residues. This CDR3 is CASKETVLTDTQYF.